The subject of this entry is one TCR beta chain. The target of this receptor is not known. Nothing much larger sits one base from this clone, and base qualities are not available. This sample was taken from a study of cytomegalovirus exposure and HLA in healthy donors (dated by TCRdb to 2016 to 2017). Concerning the study at large: According to an earlier analysis of several hundred of the donors, about 180 million T cells yielded over 90 million unique TCR beta sequences and about 300 Gb of sequence data. The study used immunosequencing to profile the T cell repertoires of 666 subjects and linked those repertoires to cytomegalovirus serostatus. Along with the roughly 710-subject first cohort, a separate validation cohort of around 110 different subjects was used. In a later analysis, previously published TCR beta repertoires from more than 500 donors were re-analyzed and high-resolution HLA genotyping was added so that TCR occurrence patterns could be studied. A few DR-DQ haplotypes were treated as single units for association and clustering because of strong linkage in the cohort. HLA typing included class I and class II loci at four-digit resolution. Every repertoire in the discovery cohort had been generated on one and the same sequencing platform. The study combined high-throughput TCR immunosequencing, statistical association of individual TCRs with disease status, and machine learning to predict cytomegalovirus infection status. Rather than using new phenotypic data, the later analysis identified candidate immune exposures from TCR beta sequences and from how often those sequences occurred across donors. Among the roughly 390 genotyped donors, more than 70% belonged to the genetic ancestry cluster associated with self-reported Caucasian donors. Typing coverage differed by locus: A, B, C, DRB1 and DQB1 were typed in roughly 620-640 donors, DQA1 in about 500, DPA1 in roughly 590, and DPB1 in 400 to 480. To decide whether each TCR beta V gene segment behaved as functional or pseudogenic, an earlier analysis of 587 of the donors relied on high-throughput TCR beta sequencing. The aim of the study was to test whether cataloging public T cell receptors could identify signatures of past pathogen exposure. Roughly 290 gigabases of sequencing data and around 90 million unique TCR sequences made up an early release that covered several hundred HLA-typed donors. In a later genetic analysis, genome-wide SNP genotypes for about 65% of the 666 donors were used, and that subset was treated as a discovery cohort. Donor age, sex, ethnicity and CMV serostatus were compiled together with the repertoire data. Among some 400 genotyped donors of the cohort, an average of roughly 230,000 unique TCR beta nucleotide sequences was sequenced per donor, of which roughly 17% were non-productive.

Summary of the overall study and its limitations: Most CMV-associated TCR beta chains appeared to be HLA-restricted in a later analysis, and the HLA associations seemed to be driven largely by CMV exposure. Specific HLA alleles were associated with 15,000 to 20,000 TCR beta sequences at a false discovery rate of 0.05 in a later analysis. Several of the top co-occurrence clusters appeared to be linked to parvovirus B19, influenza, CMV and Epstein-Barr virus, according to a later analysis. In a later analysis, HLA-associated TCR beta chains showed more clonal expansion and lower generation probabilities than non-associated chains that were equally common. Because HLA typing was missing for some donors at each locus, association tests included only the typed subset. Only TCR beta chains were sequenced in this cohort, and the absence of alpha or paired-chain data limited detectable features. A few of the identified cytomegalovirus-associated TCR beta chains were confirmed in vitro to be specific for cytomegalovirus antigens. Because counts were too low, about 15 rarely observed V segments, including chromosome 9 orphons, were left out of the earlier analysis of about 500 of the donors. Compared with the 666-donor mean, donors in an Asian-associated ancestry cluster had fewer N-insertions in productive TCRs, according to a later genetic analysis. Roughly uniform sequencing depth across donors was assumed in presence/absence analyses, although this assumption may not hold. Cytomegalovirus status was reported to be diagnosed by the classifier with high specificity and sensitivity in both the original and validation cohorts. For the cohort, immune exposure information was limited to CMV serostatus. When HLA alleles, especially DR and DQ, strongly co-occurred, attributing TCR associations to individual alleles was difficult. In a later analysis, TCR association rates were found to vary across HLA loci, with the most associated TCRs seen for DRB1 alleles and the fewest for HLA-C alleles. A group of highly shared sequence variants was considered likely to be a technical artifact of the sequencing pipeline. V-gene and J-gene trimming of TCR beta chains was associated with a missense DCLRE1C variant in a later genetic analysis, and the association was replicated in an independent cohort. Across donors, most TCR sequences were observed very rarely, whereas some public TCRs were present in many individuals. In the study, approximately 150 TCR beta chains were listed as associated with cytomegalovirus. The authors suggested that the approach could potentially be generalized to other disease states and immunological phenotypes. Linkage disequilibrium might explain the correlated functional status among segregating V segments, but an unknown experimental factor could not be ruled out. A further reported finding was that TCR beta sequences accurately predicted the HLA-A and HLA-B alleles for most subjects in the first cohort. In an earlier analysis of about 550 of the donors, most TCR beta V segments were observed in productive rearrangements about 87% or about 30% of the time, broadly matching IMGT annotations.

The cohort was made up of several hundred healthy bone marrow donors. At the time of sampling, every cohort member was nominally healthy, though immune exposures that went unrecorded were likely present. The donor was CMV seropositive and belonged to the group of about 290 seropositive cohort members. A peripheral blood sample was provided by each donor, and peripheral blood mononuclear cells were used for TCR beta sequencing. Genomic DNA extraction from the blood cell samples was performed with the Qiagen DNeasy Blood Extraction Kit. Preparation of the library involved the immunoSEQ multiplex PCR assay. For the multiplex PCR, a mixture combining 60 forward primers for TCR Vbeta segments and 13 reverse primers for TCR Jbeta segments was used. The CDR3 region of rearranged TCR beta genes was amplified from genomic DNA by a multiplex PCR assay. On the Illumina HiSeq System, the amplified TCR beta libraries were sequenced as 87-base-pair reads. The authors' pipeline ran thus. A later analysis counted tens of millions of unique TCR beta chains across the 600 to 850 repertoires, and roughly 11 million of these chains were shared by at least two donors. A nearest-neighbor algorithm error-corrected the raw reads and collapsed the reads into unique sequences, merging closely related sequences to remove PCR and sequencing errors. Alignment of CDR3 sequences to IMGT reference sequences was used to assign V, D and J gene segments. For a sequence to be retained, at least a six-nucleotide match to both a V gene segment and a J gene segment was required. A rearrangement counted as productive if the CDR3 had no stop codons and remained in frame with V and J, and every other rearrangement counted as non-productive. CDR3 was defined by IMGT convention, running from the second conserved V-encoded cysteine to the conserved J-encoded phenylalanine. The earlier analysis of 550 to 650 of the donors excluded any sequence lacking an unambiguous match to a single V gene segment. In an earlier analysis of more than 500 of the donors, a V segment was called functional when productive rearrangements were above 56.7%, and segregating when the standard deviation between donors exceeded 5%. A statistical classification framework was built for diagnosing cytomegalovirus status from the catalog of TCR beta chain sequences. V and J gene assignment, in a later analysis, came from comparing TCR nucleotide sequences with IMGT/GENE-DB human TR gene sequences. A later analysis assigned CDR3 sequences and most-parsimonious VDJ recombination scenarios with the TCRdist pipeline. In a later analysis, every TCR beta chain was defined by the combination of its CDR3 amino acid sequence and its V-gene family, and reads without a unique V-gene family were dropped. In a later analysis, 500 to 700 highly shared, low-generation-probability nucleotide sequences were removed to address suspected cross-contamination and a sequencing artifact. A later analysis calculated a clonal expansion index for each public chain from normalized within-repertoire ranks of inferred template counts. Generation probabilities in a later analysis came from a VDJ recombination model fitted to out-of-frame rearrangements, and those results were checked against IGoR. In a later analysis, TCR-TCR, TCR-HLA and TCR-CMV co-occurrence was scored with hypergeometric tests, and a repertoire-size bias correction was applied to TCR pairs. A later analysis estimated false discovery rates by permuting HLA or CMV assignments 20 times. In a later analysis, co-occurring TCRs were grouped using DBSCAN, with TCRdist sequence similarity added in when clustering inside HLA-allele-positive subsets. Repertoires with fewer than 30,000 or more than 120,000 public chains were left out of co-occurrence clustering, as were five repertoires with anomalous nucleotide sharing. Not all clones reach the TCRdb copy of this immuneACCESS table, which keeps in-frame sequences only. Checked studies attribute under half of the gap to unresolved V genes and leave the rest unexplained. V and J calls and clone size are copied from that table; D and trimming were computed from the DNA. Here the sample has roughly 110,000 clones; around 73% occur a single time. Approximately 5% of the sample rests with the top ten.

This receptor was identified in a woman between 25 and 40 years old in good health and CMV-seropositive. Input material: PBMCs.

The CDR3 reads CASRRDRVMGGYTF. At the DNA level, the sequence is TGTGCCAGCAGGAGGGACAGGGTCATGGGCGGCTACACCTTC. This chain joins TRBV6-5 to TRBJ1-2; 9 bases in between match TRBD1. Ends trimmed: V by 6 bases, J by 8 bases; bases unmatched to a gene: 10. The CDR3 contains 14 residues, cysteine and phenylalanine counted. Just the 42-base CDR3 DNA is kept, in frame starting at base 1. CDR1 and CDR2 (MNHEY, SVGAGI) derive from the germline V gene.